The sequence of this TCR beta chain was determined in a study of Graves' ophthalmopathy and Graves' hyperthyroidism. Germline assignment: CDR1 KGHDR and CDR2 SFDVKD. V lost 6 bases to trimming and J lost 4 bases; unmatched junction nucleotides: 7. This CDR3 is 15 amino acids long. Serum thyroxine and TRAb, along with clinical symptoms, thyroid ultrasound and orbital computed tomography, were what diagnosis relied on. This clonotype was observed many times. Antigen: not known. Regarding the study as a whole: Stable hyperthyroidism and ophthalmopathy were told apart by a 13-signature model, which achieved about 88% sensitivity and approximately 82% specificity.

As the template, RNA transcripts were used to amplify TCR beta CDR3 regions. HTBI primers served in a first-round RT-PCR, which a second-round multiplex PCR followed. MiXCR, applied by TCRdb to the multiplex PCR reads, yields one record per CDR3 protein. Among around 600,000 distinct CDR3 sequences listed, about 40% were seen once. The sequenced material came from peripheral blood. This sequence joins TRBV24-1 and TRBJ2-2; TRBD1 matches at 7 bases. The clonotype comes from an adult man with Graves' ophthalmopathy. CDR3 residues: CATSKDRVRTGELFF. Written as DNA, the CDR3 is TGTGCCACCAGTAAAGACAGGGTCCGCACCGGGGAGCTGTTTTTT.